This TCR beta chain stems from a study of blood T cell repertoires in COVID-19. Study-wide background: Specimens from acute and convalescent COVID-19 originated in the United States, Italy and Spain.

In the study's own analysis: Scientists estimated how many nucleated cells there were by amplifying reference gene primers. TCRdb's table, derived via immunoSEQ multiplex PCR, lists solely in-frame clones and lacks some. That table is the source of V, J and clone size, and D and trimming were worked out from the DNA. The sample has 250,000 or so clones; around nine tenths are singletons. The CDR3 sequence is 16 residues long. Germline V CDR1 and CDR2: SGDLS, YYNGEE. Between the trimmed V and J ends, which lost 0 bases and 5 bases, there was a span of 14 bases. The TCR was taken from a man in his forties with active or convalescent COVID-19. The chain has TRBV9 and TRBJ2-2; tentatively, D is TRBD2 (5 bases). Material for sequencing was peripheral blood. CDR3 nucleotide sequence: TGTGCCAGCAGCGTAGGGGGTGGGAGTTGGACCGGGGAGCTGTTTTTT. Encoded protein: CASSVGGGSWTGELFF.